Listed below are T cell receptor beta chains from one sample, sequenced in a study of cytomegalovirus exposure and HLA in healthy donors. Libraries were prepared by immunoSEQ multiplex PCR; TCRdb keeps only in-frame clonotypes and omits some of them. The data hold 150,000 to 200,000 clones, with 62% observed a single time. Sample: PBMCs. Source of these receptors: a man in his forties or fifties in good health and CMV-seronegative. CDR3s include the opening cysteine and the closing phenylalanine or tryptophan. The D gene is left open where the match is weak. Not all rows give a size; the values are once, few, many and, for expanded clones, a class.

v_call	j_call	d_call	clone_size	cdr3_aa	cdr3_nt
TRBV5-4	TRBJ1-1	TRBD1	NA	CASSQDRVNTEAFF	TGTGCCAGCAGCCAGGACAGGGTAAACACTGAAGCTTTCTTT
TRBV6-1	TRBJ1-1	TRBD1	NA	CASSAPGTGQTFF	TGTGCCAGCAGTGCTCCCGGGACAGGGCAGACTTTCTTT
TRBV27	TRBJ2-7	TRBD2	NA	CPGGGSEQYF	TGCCCGGGGGGAGGCAGCGAGCAGTACTTC
TRBV5-8	TRBJ2-2	NA	NA	CASSPTGGSTGELFF	TGTGCCAGCAGCCCGACCGGGGGTTCGACCGGGGAGCTGTTTTTT
TRBV7-9	TRBJ2-1	TRBD1	few	CASSLKGQGKNEQFF	TGTGCCAGCAGCTTAAAGGGACAGGGAAAAAATGAGCAGTTCTTC
TRBV12-5	TRBJ2-5	TRBD2	few	CASQAGDGETQYF	TGTGCTAGCCAAGCGGGAGATGGAGAGACCCAGTACTTC
TRBV10-3	TRBJ2-7	TRBD1	NA	CAISDTGGPEQYF	TGTGCCATCAGTGACACAGGGGGCCCCGAGCAGTACTTC
TRBV5-1	TRBJ1-6	TRBD1	once	CASRSTGLYYNSPLHF	TGCGCCAGCAGATCGACAGGGCTTTACTATAATTCACCCCTCCACTTT
TRBV18	TRBJ1-1	NA	NA	CASLTTANTEAFF	TGTGCCAGCTTAACGACAGCTAACACTGAAGCTTTCTTT
TRBV6-6	TRBJ1-5	NA	NA	CASSYIGNQPQHF	TGTGCCAGCAGTTACATAGGCAATCAGCCCCAGCATTTT
TRBV20-1	TRBJ2-7	NA	NA	CSADNYEQYF	TGCAGTGCTGACAACTACGAGCAGTACTTC
TRBV7-9	TRBJ1-2	TRBD1	NA	CASSSNGTAYGYTF	TGTGCCAGCAGCTCCAACGGGACAGCCTATGGCTACACCTTC